The 5 T cell receptor beta chains given below trace back to one sample, sequenced in a study of CD8+ T cells in alopecia areata (dated by TCRdb to the late 2010s). Libraries came from the immunoSEQ multiplex PCR assay. To provide template for TCR sequencing, every sample had RNA extracted and reverse transcribed into cDNA. TCRdb limited this immuneACCESS table to in-frame rearrangements with V and J called. A share of clones is missing; checked studies link under half to unresolved V genes, and the rest is unexplained. This sample gives some 99,000 clones in total; 40% to 45% of them show up just once. In total, the top ten clones hold almost 0.8% of the sample. Sequencing was done on a sample of CD4+ T cells sorted from blood. These receptors were obtained from a human donor with alopecia areata.

This clone was detected a few times. DNA of the CDR3: TGCAGCGTCGCTGGGGCCAACGTCCTGACTTTC. This translates into CSVAGANVLTF. The chain combines TRBV29-1 with TRBJ2-6; no definite D call. Germline V CDR1 and CDR2: SQVTM, ANQGSEA. This CDR3 region has 11 residues. The ends were cut back, 6 bases at V and 2 bases at J, with 2 bases in the middle.

This sequence joins TRBV29-1 and TRBJ1-3, with D unresolved. The CDR3 totals 13 residues. Trimming stripped 7 bases from V and 2 bases from J, with 12 bases between. CDR1 and CDR2 from the germline V gene are SQVTM and ANQGSEA. CDR3 loop: CSGKVMAGNTIYF. The CDR3 region has the DNA TGCAGCGGGAAGGTTATGGCTGGAAACACCATATATTTT.

The chain has TRBV7-9 and TRBJ1-1; D is ambiguous. Germline lookup yields CDR1 SEHNR and CDR2 FQNEAQ (reference sequence). This CDR3 contains 13 residues. Trimming took 7 bases from V and 1 from J, leaving 10 bases between them. The CDR3 DNA follows: TGTGCCAGCACCAAAAGGGAGAACACTGAAGCTTTCTTT. This sequence encodes CASTKRENTEAFF. Together with reference TRBV7-9 and TRBJ1-1, the CDR3 gives the full variable domain: DTGVSQNPRHKITKRGQNVTFRCDPISEHNRLYWYRQTLGQGPEFLTYFQNEAQLEKSRLLSDRFSAERPKGSFSTLEIQRTEQGDSAMYLCASTKRENTEAFFGQGTRLTVV.

V is TRBV5-1 and J is TRBJ1-6; maybe TRBD1 (5 bases). The CDR3 covers 14 residues. The germline V and J ends were trimmed by 4 bases and 10 bases, with 15 bases remaining between them. Germline values: CDR1 SGHRS, CDR2 YFSETQ. CDR3 nucleotides: TGCGCCAGCAGCGTCGGAGGGGACGGATCACCCCTCCACTTT. Translating gives CASSVGGDGSPLHF.

The V gene is TRBV29-1, the J gene TRBJ2-3; 9 bases align to TRBD2. The CDR3 is 14 amino acids. Germline V gene data show CDR1 as SQVTM and CDR2 as ANQGSEA. The junction had 7 bases not matched to a gene; V was cut back by 3 bases and J by 6 bases. DNA of the CDR3: TGCAGCGTTGATTCTAGCGGGATCATGGATACGCAGTATTTT. It is translated as CSVDSSGIMDTQYF.